This TCR beta chain was retrieved from a study of cytomegalovirus exposure and HLA in healthy donors. Whole-study results and caveats: Across donors, most TCRs were seen rarely, yet some public ones were widespread.

With 4 bases removed from V and 8 bases from J, the gap between germline ends came to 17 bases. Germline V gene sequence: CDR1 MNHEY, CDR2 SVGAGI. This CDR3 has 15 residues. The donors were members of the validation cohort, which comprised about 120 subjects and was separate from the first cohort of more than 500 subjects. About this clone itself: Its specificity is unknown.

Profiled with immunoSEQ multiplex PCR; TCRdb holds only in-frame clones, not every one. The top ten clones hold 10% of a sample with 150,000 to 200,000 clones, roughly 91% of them seen once. The sample comprised PBMCs. This clonotype was obtained from a woman between 18 and 29 years old in good health and CMV-seropositive. The V and J genes are TRBV6-5 and TRBJ1-4; D is undetermined. The CDR3 spells CASSLGGHLGEKLFF. The CDR3 bases are TGTGCCAGCAGTTTAGGCGGGCATCTAGGCGAAAAACTGTTTTTT.